The clone carrying this T cell receptor (beta chain) was recorded a few times. Its cognate antigen is unknown. These data come from a study of CD8 T cells in ankylosing spondylitis. Study-level findings and limits: Disease-linked clones, CD8+, were relatively rare in peripheral blood. A subset of motif variants has previously been described in the synovial fluid and blood of reactive arthritis.

It was by quantitative 5'-RACE with molecular barcodes that TCR beta libraries were made. TCRdb recomputed calls from the 5' RACE reads with MiXCR, one row per CDR3 protein. Of roughly 150,000 distinct CDR3 sequences in the sample, about 32% were seen once. Per germline, CDR1 SQVTM and CDR2 ANQGSEA. Germline trimming cut 6 bases from V and 0 bases from J; bases unmatched to any gene: 10. CDR3 size: 15 residues. The clonotype comes from a male donor with ankylosing spondylitis. The rearrangement joins TRBV29-1 to TRBJ1-1, with 7 bases matching TRBD1. The sample comprised synovial fluid, either unsorted or a sorted T cell fraction (not recorded which). CDR3 sequence reads: CSVTGTAYMNTEAFF. The CDR3 region has the DNA TGCAGCGTGACAGGGACAGCTTATATGAACACTGAAGCTTTCTTT.